This TCR beta chain was sequenced during a study of cytomegalovirus exposure and HLA in healthy donors. Worth noting for this clone: Its target is unknown.

60 Vbeta and 13 Jbeta primers were used in PCR. The table came from immunoSEQ multiplex PCR; TCRdb's copy has only in-frame clones and leaves some out. The sample contains some 100,000 clones, roughly three quarters of which appear only once. Study-level points and caveats: Donors belonging to an Asian-associated ancestry cluster reportedly showed fewer N-insertions in productive TCRs than the 666-donor mean, according to what a later analysis found.

The CDR3 consists of 15 residues. V was cut by 10 bases and J by 2 bases, with 18 bases left in between. Germline CDR1 WSHSY, CDR2 SAAADI. V is TRBV10-2 and J is TRBJ1-5; weak D call: TRBD1 (5 bases). The sample was PBMCs. The TCR was taken from a woman between 50 and 59 years old in good health and CMV-seropositive. CDR3 loop: CATHTQEGGNQPQHF. CDR3 nucleotides: TGCGCCACCCATACACAGGAAGGCGGCAATCAGCCCCAGCATTTT.